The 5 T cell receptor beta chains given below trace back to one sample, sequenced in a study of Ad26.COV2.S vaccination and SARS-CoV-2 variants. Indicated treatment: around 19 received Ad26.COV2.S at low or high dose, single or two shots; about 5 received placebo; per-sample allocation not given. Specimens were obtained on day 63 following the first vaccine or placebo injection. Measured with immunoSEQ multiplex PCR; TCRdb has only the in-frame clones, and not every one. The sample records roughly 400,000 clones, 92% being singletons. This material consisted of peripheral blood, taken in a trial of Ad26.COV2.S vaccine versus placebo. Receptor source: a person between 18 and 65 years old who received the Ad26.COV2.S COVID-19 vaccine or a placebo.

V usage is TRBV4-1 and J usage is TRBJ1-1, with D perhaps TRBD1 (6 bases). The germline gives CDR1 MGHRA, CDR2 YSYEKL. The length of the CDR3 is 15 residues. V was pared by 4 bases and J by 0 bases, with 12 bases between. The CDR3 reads CASSRGQSLNTEAFF. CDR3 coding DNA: TGCGCCAGCAGCCGTGGACAGAGCCTGAACACTGAAGCTTTCTTT.

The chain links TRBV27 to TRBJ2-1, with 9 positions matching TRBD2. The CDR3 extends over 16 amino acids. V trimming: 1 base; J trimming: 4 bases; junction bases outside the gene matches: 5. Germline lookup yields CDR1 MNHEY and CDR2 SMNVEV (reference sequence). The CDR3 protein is CASSLFFLAGYNEQFF. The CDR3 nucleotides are TGTGCCAGCAGTTTATTTTTCCTAGCGGGGTACAATGAGCAGTTCTTC.

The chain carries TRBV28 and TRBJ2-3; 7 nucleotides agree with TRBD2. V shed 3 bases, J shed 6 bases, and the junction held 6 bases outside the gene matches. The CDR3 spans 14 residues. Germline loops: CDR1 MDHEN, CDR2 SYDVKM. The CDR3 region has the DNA TGTGCCAGCAGTTTGGGGGGGGACCTCGATACGCAGTATTTT. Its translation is CASSLGGDLDTQYF.

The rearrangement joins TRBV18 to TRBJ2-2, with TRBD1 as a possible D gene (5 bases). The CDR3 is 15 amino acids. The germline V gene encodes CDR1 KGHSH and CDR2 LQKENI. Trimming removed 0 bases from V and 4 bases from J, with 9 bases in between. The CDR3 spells CASSPPGPGTGELFF. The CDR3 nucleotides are TGTGCCAGCTCACCACCGGGGCCGGGCACCGGGGAGCTGTTTTTT.

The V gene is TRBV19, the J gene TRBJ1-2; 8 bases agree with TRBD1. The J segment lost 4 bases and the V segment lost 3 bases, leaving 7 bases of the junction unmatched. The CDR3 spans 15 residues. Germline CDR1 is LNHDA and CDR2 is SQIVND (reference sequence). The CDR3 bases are TGTGCCAGTAGTATTGTACCAGGGGGCGGCTATGGCTACACCTTC. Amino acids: CASSIVPGGGYGYTF.